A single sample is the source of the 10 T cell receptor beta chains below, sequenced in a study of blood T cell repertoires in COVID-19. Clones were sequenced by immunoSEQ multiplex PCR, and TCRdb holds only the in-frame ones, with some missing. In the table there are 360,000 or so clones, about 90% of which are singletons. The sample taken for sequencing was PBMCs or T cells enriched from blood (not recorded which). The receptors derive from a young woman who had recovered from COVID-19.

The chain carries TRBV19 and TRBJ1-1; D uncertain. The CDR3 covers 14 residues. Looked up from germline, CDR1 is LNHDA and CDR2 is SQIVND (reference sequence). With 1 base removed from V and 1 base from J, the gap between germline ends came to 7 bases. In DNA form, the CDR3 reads TGTGCCAGTAGTATAGTCTCCCCGAACACTGAAGCTTTCTTT. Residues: CASSIVSPNTEAFF.

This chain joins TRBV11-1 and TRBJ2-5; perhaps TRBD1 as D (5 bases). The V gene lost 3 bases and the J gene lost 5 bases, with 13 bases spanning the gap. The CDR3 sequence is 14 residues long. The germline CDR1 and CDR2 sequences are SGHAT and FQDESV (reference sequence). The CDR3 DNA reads TGTGCCAGCAGCTTCCAGGGCGCCTCGGAGACCCAGTACTTC. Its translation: CASSFQGASETQYF.

The CDR3 protein is CASSGGRNPMGTEAFF. The CDR3 nucleotides read TGCGCCAGCAGCGGGGGCAGAAATCCCATGGGCACTGAAGCTTTCTTT. The chain links TRBV5-1 to TRBJ1-1, with a weak D call TRBD1 (6 bases). The CDR3 is 16 residues long. Germline V gene data show CDR1 as SGHRS and CDR2 as YFSETQ. Trimming pared 4 bases from V and 4 bases from J, leaving 20 bases between. The complete variable domain, with remaining parts taken from reference TRBV5-1 and TRBJ1-1, reads KAGVTQTPRYLIKTRGQQVTLSCSPISGHRSVSWYQQTPGQGLQFLFEYFSETQRNKGNFPGRFSGRQFSNSRSEMNVSTLELGDSALYLCASSGGRNPMGTEAFFGQGTRLTVV.

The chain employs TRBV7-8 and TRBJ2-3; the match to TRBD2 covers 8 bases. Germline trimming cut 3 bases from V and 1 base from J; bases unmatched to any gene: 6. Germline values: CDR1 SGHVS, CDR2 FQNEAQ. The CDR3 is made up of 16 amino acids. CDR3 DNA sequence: TGTGCCAGCAGCTTCCGGGTAGCGGGGCGCACAGATACGCAGTATTTT. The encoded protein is CASSFRVAGRTDTQYF.

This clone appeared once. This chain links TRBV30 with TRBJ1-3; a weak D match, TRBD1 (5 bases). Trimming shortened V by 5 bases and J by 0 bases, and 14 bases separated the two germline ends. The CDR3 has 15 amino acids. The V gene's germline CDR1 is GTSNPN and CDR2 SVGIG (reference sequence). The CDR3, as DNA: TGTGCCTGGTATCCGGGACTCTTCTCTGGAAACACCATATATTTT. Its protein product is CAWYPGLFSGNTIYF.

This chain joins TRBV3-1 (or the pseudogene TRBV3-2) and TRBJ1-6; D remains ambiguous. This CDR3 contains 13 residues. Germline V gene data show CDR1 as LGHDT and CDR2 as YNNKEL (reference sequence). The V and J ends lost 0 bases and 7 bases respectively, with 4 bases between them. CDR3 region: CASSQDRNSPLHF. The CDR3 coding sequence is TGTGCCAGCAGCCAAGACAGGAATTCACCCCTCCACTTT.

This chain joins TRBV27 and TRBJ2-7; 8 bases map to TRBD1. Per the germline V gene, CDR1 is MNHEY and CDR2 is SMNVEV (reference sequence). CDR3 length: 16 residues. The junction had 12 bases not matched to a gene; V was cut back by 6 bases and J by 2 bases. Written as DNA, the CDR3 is TGTGCCAGCAGCCGTACCGAGACAGGGGCCCCCTACGAGCAGTACTTC. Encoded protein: CASSRTETGAPYEQYF.

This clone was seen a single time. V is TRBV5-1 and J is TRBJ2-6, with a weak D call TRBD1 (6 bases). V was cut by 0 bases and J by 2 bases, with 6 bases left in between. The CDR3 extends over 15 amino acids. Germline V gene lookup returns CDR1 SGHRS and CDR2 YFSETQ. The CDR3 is CASSLGQAGANVLTF. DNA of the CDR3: TGCGCCAGCAGCTTGGGACAGGCTGGGGCCAACGTCCTGACTTTC.

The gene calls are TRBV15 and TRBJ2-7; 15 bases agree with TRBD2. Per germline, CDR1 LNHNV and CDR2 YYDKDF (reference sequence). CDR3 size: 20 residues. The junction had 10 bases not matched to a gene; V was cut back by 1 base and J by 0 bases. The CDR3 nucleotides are TGTGCCACCAGCAGAGCACTGGGACTAGCGGGAGGCCCTAGCTCCTACGAGCAGTACTTC. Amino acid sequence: CATSRALGLAGGPSSYEQYF.

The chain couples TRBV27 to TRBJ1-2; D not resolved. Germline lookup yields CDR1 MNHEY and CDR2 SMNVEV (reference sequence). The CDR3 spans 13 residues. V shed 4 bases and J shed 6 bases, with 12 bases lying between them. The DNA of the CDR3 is TGTGCCAGCAGTTCCGGGGTACCTAATGGCTACACCTTC. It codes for CASSSGVPNGYTF.